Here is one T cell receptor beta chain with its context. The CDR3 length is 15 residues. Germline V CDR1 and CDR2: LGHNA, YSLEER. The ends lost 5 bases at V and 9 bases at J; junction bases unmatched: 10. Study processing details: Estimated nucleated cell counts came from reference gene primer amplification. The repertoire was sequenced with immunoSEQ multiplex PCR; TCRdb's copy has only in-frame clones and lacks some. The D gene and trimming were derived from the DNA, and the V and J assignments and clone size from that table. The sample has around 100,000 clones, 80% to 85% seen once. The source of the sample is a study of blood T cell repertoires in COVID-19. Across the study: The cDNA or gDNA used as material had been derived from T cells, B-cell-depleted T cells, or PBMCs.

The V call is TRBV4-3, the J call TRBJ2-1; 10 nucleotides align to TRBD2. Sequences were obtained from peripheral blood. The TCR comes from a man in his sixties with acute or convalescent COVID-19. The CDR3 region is CASSLASGGTGEQFF. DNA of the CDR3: TGCGCCAGCAGCTTAGCTAGCGGGGGAACTGGTGAGCAGTTCTTC.